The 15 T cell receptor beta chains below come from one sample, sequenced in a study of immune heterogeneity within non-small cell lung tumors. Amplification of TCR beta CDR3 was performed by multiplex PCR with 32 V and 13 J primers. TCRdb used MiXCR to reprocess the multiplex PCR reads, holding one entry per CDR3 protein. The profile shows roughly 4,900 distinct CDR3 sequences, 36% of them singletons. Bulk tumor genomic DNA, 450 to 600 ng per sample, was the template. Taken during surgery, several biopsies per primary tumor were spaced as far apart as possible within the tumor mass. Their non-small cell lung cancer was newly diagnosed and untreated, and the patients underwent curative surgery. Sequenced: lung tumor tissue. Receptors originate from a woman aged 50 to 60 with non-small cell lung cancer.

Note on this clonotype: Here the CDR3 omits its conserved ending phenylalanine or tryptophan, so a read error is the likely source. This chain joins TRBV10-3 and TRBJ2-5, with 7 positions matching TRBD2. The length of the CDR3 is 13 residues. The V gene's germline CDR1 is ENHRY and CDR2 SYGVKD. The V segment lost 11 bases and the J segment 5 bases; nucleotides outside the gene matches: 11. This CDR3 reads CASQRGSGETQYL. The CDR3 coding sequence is TGTGCCTCCCAGCGGGGATCGGGTGAGACCCAGTACTTA.

CDR3 amino acids: CASSPDVADGYTF. As DNA, the CDR3 is TGTGCCAGCTCACCAGATGTTGCAGATGGCTACACCTTC. The V and J genes are TRBV18 and TRBJ1-2; no firm D call. The length of the CDR3 is 13 residues. The germline CDR1 and CDR2 sequences are KGHSH and LQKENI. Trimming took 2 bases from V and 6 from J, leaving 10 bases between them. Combining the CDR3 with reference TRBV18 and TRBJ1-2 gives the whole variable domain NAGVMQNPRHLVRRRGQEARLRCSPMKGHSHVYWYRQLPEEGLKFMVYLQKENIIDESGMPKERFSAEFPKEGPSILRIQQVVRGDSAAYFCASSPDVADGYTFGSGTRLTVV.

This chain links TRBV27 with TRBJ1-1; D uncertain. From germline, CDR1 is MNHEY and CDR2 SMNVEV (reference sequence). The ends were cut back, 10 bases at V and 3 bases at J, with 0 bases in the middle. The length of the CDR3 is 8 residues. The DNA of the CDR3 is TGTGCCAACACTGAAGCTTTCTTT. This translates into CANTEAFF.

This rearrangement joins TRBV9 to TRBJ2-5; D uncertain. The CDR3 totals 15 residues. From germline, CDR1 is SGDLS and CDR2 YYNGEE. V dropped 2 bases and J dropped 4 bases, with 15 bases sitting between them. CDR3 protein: CASSVSSWIGETQYF. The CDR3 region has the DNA TGTGCCAGCAGCGTCTCCTCATGGATTGGAGAGACCCAGTACTTC.

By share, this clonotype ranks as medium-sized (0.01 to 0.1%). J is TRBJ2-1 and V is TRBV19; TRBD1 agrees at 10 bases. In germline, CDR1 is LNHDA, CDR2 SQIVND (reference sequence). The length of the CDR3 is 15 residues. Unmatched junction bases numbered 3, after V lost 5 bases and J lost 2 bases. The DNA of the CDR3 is TGTGCCAGTAGTCGGGACAGGGGTACCTACAATGAGCAGTTCTTC. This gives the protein CASSRDRGTYNEQFF.

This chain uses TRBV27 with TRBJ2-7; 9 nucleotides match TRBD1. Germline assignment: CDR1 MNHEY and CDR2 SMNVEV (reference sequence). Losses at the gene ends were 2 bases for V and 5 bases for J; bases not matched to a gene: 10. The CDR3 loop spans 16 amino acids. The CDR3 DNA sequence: TGTGCCAGCAGTTTAATAACAGGGGGCAGGGGACACGAGCAGTACTTC. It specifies CASSLITGGRGHEQYF.

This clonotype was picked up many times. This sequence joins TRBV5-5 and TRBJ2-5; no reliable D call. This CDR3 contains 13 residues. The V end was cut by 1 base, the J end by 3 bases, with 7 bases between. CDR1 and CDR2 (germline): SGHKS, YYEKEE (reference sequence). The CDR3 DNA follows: TGTGCCAGCAGCTTGAGTCAGAAAGAGACCCAGTACTTC. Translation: CASSLSQKETQYF.

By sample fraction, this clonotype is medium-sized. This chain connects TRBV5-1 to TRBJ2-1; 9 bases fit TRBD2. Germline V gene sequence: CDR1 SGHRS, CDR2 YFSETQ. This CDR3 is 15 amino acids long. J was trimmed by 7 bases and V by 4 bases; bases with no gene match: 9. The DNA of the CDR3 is TGCGCCAGCAGCAGAGCAGCGGGGGGAGGTAATGAGCAGTTCTTC. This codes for CASSRAAGGGNEQFF. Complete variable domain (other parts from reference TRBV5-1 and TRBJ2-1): KAGVTQTPRYLIKTRGQQVTLSCSPISGHRSVSWYQQTPGQGLQFLFEYFSETQRNKGNFPGRFSGRQFSNSRSEMNVSTLELGDSALYLCASSRAAGGGNEQFFGPGTRLTVL.

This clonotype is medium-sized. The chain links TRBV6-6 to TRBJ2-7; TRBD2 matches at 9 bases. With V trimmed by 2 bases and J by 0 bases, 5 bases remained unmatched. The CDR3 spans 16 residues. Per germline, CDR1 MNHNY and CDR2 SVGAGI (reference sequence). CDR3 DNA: TGTGCCAGCAGTTACAAAAGCGGGAGGAGCTCCTACGAGCAGTACTTC. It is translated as CASSYKSGRSSYEQYF.

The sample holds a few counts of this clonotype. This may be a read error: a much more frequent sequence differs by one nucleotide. The CDR3, as DNA: TGTGCCAGAACCTTCGGGGGCATGAACACTGAAGCTTTCTTT. Translation: CARTFGGMNTEAFF. The chain recombines TRBV6-1 with TRBJ1-1; a weak D match, TRBD1 (6 bases). The CDR3 covers 14 residues. Germline V gene sequence: CDR1 MNHNS, CDR2 SASEGT. The V gene lost 9 bases and the J gene lost 0 bases, with 14 bases spanning the gap.

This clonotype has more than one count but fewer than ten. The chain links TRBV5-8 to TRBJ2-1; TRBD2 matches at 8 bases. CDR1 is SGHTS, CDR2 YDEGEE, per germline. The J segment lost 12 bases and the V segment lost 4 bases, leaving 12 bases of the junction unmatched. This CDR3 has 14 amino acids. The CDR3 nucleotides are TGTGCCAGCAGCCGACTAGCGACTGAGGGTTGGCAGTTCTTC. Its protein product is CASSRLATEGWQFF.

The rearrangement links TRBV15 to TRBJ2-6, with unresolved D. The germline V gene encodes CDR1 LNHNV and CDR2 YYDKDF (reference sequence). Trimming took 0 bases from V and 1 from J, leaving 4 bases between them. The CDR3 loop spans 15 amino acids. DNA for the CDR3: TGTGCCACCAGCAGAGACAGGTCTGGGGCCAACGTCCTGACTTTC. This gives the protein CATSRDRSGANVLTF. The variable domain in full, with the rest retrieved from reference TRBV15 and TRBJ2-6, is DAMVIQNPRYQVTQFGKPVTLSCSQTLNHNVMYWYQQKSSQAPKLLFHYYDKDFNNEADTPDNFQSRRPNTSFCFLDIRSPGLGDTAMYLCATSRDRSGANVLTFGAGSRLTVL.

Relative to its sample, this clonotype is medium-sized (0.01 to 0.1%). CDR3 nucleotide sequence: TGTGCCAGCAGCTTCGGACTAGCGGGAGTCTCATCCCCAAAAAACATTCAGTACTTC. Translating gives CASSFGLAGVSSPKNIQYF. V and J are TRBV11-3 and TRBJ2-4; TRBD2 aligns across 13 bases. Trimming at V came to 3 bases and at J to 4 bases, leaving 12 bases not matched to a gene. The germline CDR1 and CDR2 sequences are SGHNT and YENEEA. The CDR3 is 19 residues long.

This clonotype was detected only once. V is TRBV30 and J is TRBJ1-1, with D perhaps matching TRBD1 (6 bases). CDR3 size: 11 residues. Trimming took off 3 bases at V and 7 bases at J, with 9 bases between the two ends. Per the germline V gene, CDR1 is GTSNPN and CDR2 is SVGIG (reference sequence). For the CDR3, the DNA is TGTGCCTGGAGGACAGGTATTGAAGCTTTCTTT. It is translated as CAWRTGIEAFF.

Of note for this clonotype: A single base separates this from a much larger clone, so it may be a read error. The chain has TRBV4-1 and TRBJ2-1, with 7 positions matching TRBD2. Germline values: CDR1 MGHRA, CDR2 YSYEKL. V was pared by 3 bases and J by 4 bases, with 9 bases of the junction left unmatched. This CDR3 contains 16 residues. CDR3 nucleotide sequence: TGCGCCAGCAGCCAGCACGGGGGGATGGTGTACAATGAGCAGTTCTTC. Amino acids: CASSQHGGMVYNEQFF.